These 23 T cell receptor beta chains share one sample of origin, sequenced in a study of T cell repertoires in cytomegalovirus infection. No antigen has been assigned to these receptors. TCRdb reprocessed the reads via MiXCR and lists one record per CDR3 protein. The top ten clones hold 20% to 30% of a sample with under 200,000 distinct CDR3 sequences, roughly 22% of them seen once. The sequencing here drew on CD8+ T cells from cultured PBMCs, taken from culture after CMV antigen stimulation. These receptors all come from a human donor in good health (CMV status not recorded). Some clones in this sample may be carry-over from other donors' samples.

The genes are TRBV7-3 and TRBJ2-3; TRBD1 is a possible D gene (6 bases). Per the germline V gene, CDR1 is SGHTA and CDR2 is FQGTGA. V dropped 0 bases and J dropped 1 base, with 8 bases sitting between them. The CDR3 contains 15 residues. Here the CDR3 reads CASSLTNRGTDTQYF. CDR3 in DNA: TGTGCCAGCAGCTTAACGAACAGGGGCACAGATACGCAGTATTTT. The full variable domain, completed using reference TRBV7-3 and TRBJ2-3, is GAGVSQTPSNKVTEKGKYVELRCDPISGHTALYWYRQSLGQGPEFLIYFQGTGAADDSGLPNDRFFAVRPEGSVSTLKIQRTERGDSAVYLCASSLTNRGTDTQYFGPGTRLTVL.

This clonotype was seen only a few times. Here the CDR3 DNA reads TGTGCCAGCAGCCCACCCGGGCAACGCGAAAAACTGTTTTTT. As protein: CASSPPGQREKLFF. The gene calls are TRBV7-9 and TRBJ1-4; D remains ambiguous. The V gene's germline CDR1 is SEHNR and CDR2 FQNEAQ (reference sequence). Trimming pared 5 bases from V and 8 bases from J, leaving 15 bases between. The CDR3 runs to 14 residues. Combining the CDR3 with reference TRBV7-9 and TRBJ1-4 gives the whole variable domain DTGVSQNPRHKITKRGQNVTFRCDPISEHNRLYWYRQTLGQGPEFLTYFQNEAQLEKSRLLSDRFSAERPKGSFSTLEIQRTEQGDSAMYLCASSPPGQREKLFFGSGTQLSVL.

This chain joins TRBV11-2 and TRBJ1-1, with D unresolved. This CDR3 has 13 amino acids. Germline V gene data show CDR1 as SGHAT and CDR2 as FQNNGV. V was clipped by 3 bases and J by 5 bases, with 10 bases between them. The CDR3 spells CASSFDRGTEAFF. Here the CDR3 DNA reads TGTGCCAGCAGCTTTGATCGGGGAACTGAAGCTTTCTTT.

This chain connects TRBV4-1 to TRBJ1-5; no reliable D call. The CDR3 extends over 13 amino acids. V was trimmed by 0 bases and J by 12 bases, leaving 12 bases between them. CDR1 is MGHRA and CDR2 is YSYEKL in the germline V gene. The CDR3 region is CASSQEMAWFQHF. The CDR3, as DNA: TGCGCCAGCAGCCAAGAAATGGCCTGGTTCCAGCATTTT.

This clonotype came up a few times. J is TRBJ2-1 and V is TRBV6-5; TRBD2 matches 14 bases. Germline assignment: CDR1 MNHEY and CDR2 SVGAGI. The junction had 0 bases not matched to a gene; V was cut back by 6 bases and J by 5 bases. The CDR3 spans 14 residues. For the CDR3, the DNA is TGTGCCAGCAGGACTAGCGGGGGGGACAATGAGCAGTTCTTC. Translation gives CASRTSGGDNEQFF.

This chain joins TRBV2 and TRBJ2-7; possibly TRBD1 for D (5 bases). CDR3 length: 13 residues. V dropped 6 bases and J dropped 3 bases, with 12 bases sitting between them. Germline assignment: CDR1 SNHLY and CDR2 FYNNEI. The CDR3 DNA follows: TGTGCCAGCAGCAGGGCGTCCGACTACGAGCAGTACTTC. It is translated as CASSRASDYEQYF.

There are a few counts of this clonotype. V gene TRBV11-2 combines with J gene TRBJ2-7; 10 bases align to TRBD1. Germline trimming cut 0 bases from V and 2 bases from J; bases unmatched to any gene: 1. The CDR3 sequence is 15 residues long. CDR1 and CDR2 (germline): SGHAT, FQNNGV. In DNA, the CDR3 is TGTGCCAGCAGCTTAGAAGGACAGGGGGCCTACGAGCAGTACTTC. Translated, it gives CASSLEGQGAYEQYF.

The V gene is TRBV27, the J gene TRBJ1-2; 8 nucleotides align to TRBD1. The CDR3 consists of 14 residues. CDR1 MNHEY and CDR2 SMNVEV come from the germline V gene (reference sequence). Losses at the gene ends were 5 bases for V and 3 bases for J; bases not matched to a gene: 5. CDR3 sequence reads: CASSRQQGDYGYTF. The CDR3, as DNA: TGTGCCAGCAGTAGGCAACAGGGGGACTATGGCTACACCTTC.

In DNA, the CDR3 is TGTGCCAGTAGGACCCCGGTTGAGGCAGGGAGCTATGGCTACACCTTC. It codes for CASRTPVEAGSYGYTF. J is TRBJ1-2 and V is TRBV19; D is perhaps TRBD1 (5 bases). CDR1 LNHDA and CDR2 SQIVND come from the germline V gene (reference sequence). This CDR3 has 16 amino acids. The V and J ends lost 6 bases and 4 bases respectively, with 21 bases between them.

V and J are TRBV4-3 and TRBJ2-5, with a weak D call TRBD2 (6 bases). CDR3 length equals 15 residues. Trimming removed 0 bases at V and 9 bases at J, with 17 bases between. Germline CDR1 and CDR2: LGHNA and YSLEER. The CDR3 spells CASSQDGGLREAQYF. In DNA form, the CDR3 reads TGCGCCAGCAGCCAAGATGGGGGACTGAGAGAAGCCCAGTACTTC.

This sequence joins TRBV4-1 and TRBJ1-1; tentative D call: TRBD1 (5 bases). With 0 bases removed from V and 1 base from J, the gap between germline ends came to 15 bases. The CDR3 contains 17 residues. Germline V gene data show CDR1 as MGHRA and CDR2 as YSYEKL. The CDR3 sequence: CASSQDPTVSRNTEAFF. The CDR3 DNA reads TGCGCCAGCAGCCAAGACCCGACAGTCTCCAGGAACACTGAAGCTTTCTTT.

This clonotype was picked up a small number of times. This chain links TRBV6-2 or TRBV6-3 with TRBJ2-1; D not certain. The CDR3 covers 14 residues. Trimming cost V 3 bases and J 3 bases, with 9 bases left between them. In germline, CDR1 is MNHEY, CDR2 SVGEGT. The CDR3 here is CASSYAQIYNEQFF. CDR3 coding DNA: TGTGCCAGCAGTTATGCTCAGATCTACAATGAGCAGTTCTTC.

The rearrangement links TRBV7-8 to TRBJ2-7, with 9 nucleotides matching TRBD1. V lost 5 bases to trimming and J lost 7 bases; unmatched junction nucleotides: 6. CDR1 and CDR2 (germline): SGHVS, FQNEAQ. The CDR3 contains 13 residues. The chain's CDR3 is CASSGTGSSEQYF. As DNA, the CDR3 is TGTGCCAGCAGCGGGACAGGGAGCTCGGAGCAGTACTTC.

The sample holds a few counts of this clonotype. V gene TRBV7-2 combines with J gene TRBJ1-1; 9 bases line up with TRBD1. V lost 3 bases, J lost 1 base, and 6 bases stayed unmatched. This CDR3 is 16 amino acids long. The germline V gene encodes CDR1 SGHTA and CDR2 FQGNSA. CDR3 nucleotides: TGTGCCAGCAGCTTCCGGGACAGGGCGAGGAACACTGAAGCTTTCTTT. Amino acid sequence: CASSFRDRARNTEAFF.

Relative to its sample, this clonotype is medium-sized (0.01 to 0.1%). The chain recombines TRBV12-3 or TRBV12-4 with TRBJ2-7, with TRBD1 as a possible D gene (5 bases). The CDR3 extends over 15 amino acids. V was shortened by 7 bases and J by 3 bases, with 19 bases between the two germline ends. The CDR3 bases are TGTGCCAGCACTGCCGAGGACATCCTCAACTACGAGCAGTACTTC. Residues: CASTAEDILNYEQYF.

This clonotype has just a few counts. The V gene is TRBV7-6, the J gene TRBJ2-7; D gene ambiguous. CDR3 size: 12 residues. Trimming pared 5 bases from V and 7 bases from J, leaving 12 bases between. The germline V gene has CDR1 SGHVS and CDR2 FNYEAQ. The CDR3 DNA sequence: TGTGCCAGCAGCGGCGCCTCTAGGGAGCAGTACTTC. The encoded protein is CASSGASREQYF.

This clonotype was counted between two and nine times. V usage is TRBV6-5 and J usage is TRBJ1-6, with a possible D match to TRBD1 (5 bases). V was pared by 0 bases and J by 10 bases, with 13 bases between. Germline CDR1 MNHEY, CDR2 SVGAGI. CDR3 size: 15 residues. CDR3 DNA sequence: TGTGCCAGCAGTTACTCGGGACCCTCGGGATCACCCCTCCACTTT. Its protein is CASSYSGPSGSPLHF.

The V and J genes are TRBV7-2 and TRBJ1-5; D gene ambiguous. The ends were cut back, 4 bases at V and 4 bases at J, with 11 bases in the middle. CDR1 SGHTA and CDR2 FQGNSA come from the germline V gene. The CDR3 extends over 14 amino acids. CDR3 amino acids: CASSYGLSNQPQHF. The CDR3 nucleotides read TGTGCCAGCAGCTACGGGCTGAGTAATCAGCCCCAGCATTTT.

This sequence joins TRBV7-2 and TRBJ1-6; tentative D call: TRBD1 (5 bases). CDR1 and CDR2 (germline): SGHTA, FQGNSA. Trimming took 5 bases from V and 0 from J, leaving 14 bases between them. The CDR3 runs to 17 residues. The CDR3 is CASSPRQLSSYNSPLHF. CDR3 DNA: TGTGCCAGCAGCCCCAGACAGCTGAGCTCCTATAATTCACCCCTCCACTTT.

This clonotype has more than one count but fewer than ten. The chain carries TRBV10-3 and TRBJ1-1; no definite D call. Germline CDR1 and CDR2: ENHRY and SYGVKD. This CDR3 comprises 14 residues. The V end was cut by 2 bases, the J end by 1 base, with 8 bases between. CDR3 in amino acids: CAISERWENTEAFF. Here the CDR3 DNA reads TGTGCCATCAGTGAGCGCTGGGAGAACACTGAAGCTTTCTTT.

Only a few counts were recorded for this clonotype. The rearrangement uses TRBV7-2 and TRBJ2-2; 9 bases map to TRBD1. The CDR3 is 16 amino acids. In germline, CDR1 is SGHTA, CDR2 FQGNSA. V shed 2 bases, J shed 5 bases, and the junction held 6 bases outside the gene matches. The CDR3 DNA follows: TGTGCCAGCAGCTTAACAGGGGGCGGTTATACCGGGGAGCTGTTTTTT. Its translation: CASSLTGGGYTGELFF.

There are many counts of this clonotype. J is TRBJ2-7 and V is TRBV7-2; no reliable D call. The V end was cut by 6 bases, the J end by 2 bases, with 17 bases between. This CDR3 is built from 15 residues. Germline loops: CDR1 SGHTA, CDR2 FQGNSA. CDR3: CASSRTEEIAYEQYF. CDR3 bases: TGTGCCAGCAGTCGGACCGAAGAGATTGCCTACGAGCAGTACTTC. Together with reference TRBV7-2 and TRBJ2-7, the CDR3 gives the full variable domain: GAGVSQSPSNKVTEKGKDVELRCDPISGHTALYWYRQSLGQGLEFLIYFQGNSAPDKSGLPSDRFSAERTGGSVSTLTIQRTQQEDSAVYLCASSRTEEIAYEQYFGPGTRLTVT.

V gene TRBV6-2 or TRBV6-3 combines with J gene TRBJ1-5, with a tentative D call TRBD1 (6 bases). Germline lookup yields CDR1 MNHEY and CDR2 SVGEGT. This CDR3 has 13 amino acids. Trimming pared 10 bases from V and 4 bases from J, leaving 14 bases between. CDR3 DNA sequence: TGTGCCACCGTAAGGGGGTGGAATCAGCCCCAGCATTTT. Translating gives CATVRGWNQPQHF.